Each of the 21 T cell receptor beta chains below was sequenced from the same sample in a study of cytomegalovirus exposure and HLA in healthy donors. PCR amplification relied on 60 Vbeta primers (plus 13 Jbeta primers). Data came from immunoSEQ multiplex PCR; TCRdb stores just in-frame clones and leaves some out. The sample includes a few hundred thousand clones, 85% to 95% seen only once; the top ten take approximately 1.5%. The sequenced sample consisted of PBMCs. These receptors were obtained from a girl aged 2 to 9 in good health and CMV-seronegative.

The genes are TRBV7-9 and TRBJ1-5, with a weak D call TRBD1 (5 bases). The germline V gene has CDR1 SEHNR and CDR2 FQNEAQ (reference sequence). CDR3 length equals 13 residues. Between the trimmed V and J ends, which lost 5 bases and 5 bases, there was a span of 10 bases. CDR3 loop: CASSETEYQPQHF. CDR3 DNA: TGTGCCAGCAGCGAGACAGAGTATCAGCCCCAGCATTTT.

This chain links TRBV11-2 with TRBJ2-5; TRBD2 matches 10 bases. Germline lookup yields CDR1 SGHAT and CDR2 FQNNGV. The CDR3 has 19 residues. V lost 5 bases and J lost 5; bases outside the gene matches: 20. DNA of the CDR3: TGTGCCAGCAGCAGCCTCGGGCCTAGCGGGGGTCAAATTGGGGAGACCCAGTACTTC. It yields the protein CASSSLGPSGGQIGETQYF.

In the case of this clone: This specimen includes other DNA sequences encoding the same CDR3. V usage is TRBV4-2 and J usage is TRBJ2-1, with 8 positions matching TRBD2. CDR1 LGHNA and CDR2 YNFKEQ come from the germline V gene. This CDR3 is 18 amino acids long. V lost 4 bases and J lost 0; bases outside the gene matches: 11. CDR3 nucleotide sequence: TGTGCCAGCAGCCTCCATGTAGCGGGGACGAGCTCCTACAATGAGCAGTTCTTC. Protein: CASSLHVAGTSSYNEQFF.

The chain uses TRBV30 and TRBJ2-2; 8 bases line up with TRBD2. J lost 5 bases, V lost 4 bases, and 6 bases had no gene match. This CDR3 spans 14 amino acids. CDR1 is GTSNPN and CDR2 is SVGIG in the germline V gene (reference sequence). CDR3 residues: CAWTSERETGELFF. CDR3 DNA sequence: TGTGCCTGGACGAGCGAGCGGGAGACCGGGGAGCTGTTTTTT.

This chain joins TRBV9 and TRBJ1-2, with 8 bases that match TRBD1. V shed 0 bases, J shed 8 bases, and the junction held 6 bases outside the gene matches. The length of the CDR3 is 14 residues. CDR1 and CDR2 from the germline V gene are SGDLS and YYNGEE. The CDR3 sequence is CASSVASRGHGYTF. The CDR3 nucleotides are TGTGCCAGCAGCGTAGCTAGCAGGGGGCACGGCTACACCTTC. Together with reference TRBV9 and TRBJ1-2, the CDR3 gives the full variable domain: DSGVTQTPKHLITATGQRVTLRCSPRSGDLSVYWYQQSLDQGLQFLIQYYNGEERAKGNILERFSAQQFPDLHSELNLSSLELGDSALYFCASSVASRGHGYTFGSGTRLTVV.

The chain is built from TRBV19 and TRBJ2-7, with TRBD2 as a possible D gene (5 bases). V lost 3 bases, J lost 7 bases, and 22 bases lay in between. Germline V gives CDR1 LNHDA, CDR2 SQIVND (reference sequence). There are 16 residues in the CDR3. The CDR3 DNA is TGTGCCAGTAGTATTAGGGCCGGGTCCGCGACGGGGGAGCAGTACTTC. Protein sequence: CASSIRAGSATGEQYF.

In this sample, this clone turned up a few times. Other nucleotide sequences in the sample specify the same CDR3. The V gene is TRBV10-3, the J gene TRBJ2-7; the D is unclear. Germline V lookup: CDR1 ENHRY, CDR2 SYGVKD. V lost 3 bases and J lost 1, with 4 bases in between. The CDR3 covers 12 residues. The DNA for the CDR3 is TGTGCCATCAGTGACAGTTCCTACGAGCAGTACTTC. As protein: CAISDSSYEQYF.

J is TRBJ2-1 and V is TRBV9; D is ambiguous. Germline CDR1 is SGDLS and CDR2 is YYNGEE. Trimming shortened V by 4 bases and J by 5 bases, and 7 bases separated the two germline ends. This CDR3 region has 12 residues. As DNA, the CDR3 is TGTGCCAGCAGCCCCAGTGACAATGAGCAGTTCTTC. It is translated as CASSPSDNEQFF. The full variable domain, completed using reference TRBV9 and TRBJ2-1, is DSGVTQTPKHLITATGQRVTLRCSPRSGDLSVYWYQQSLDQGLQFLIQYYNGEERAKGNILERFSAQQFPDLHSELNLSSLELGDSALYFCASSPSDNEQFFGPGTRLTVL.

This clone has only a few counts. The V and J genes are TRBV7-6 and TRBJ2-1; a weak D match, TRBD2 (6 bases). The ends were cut back, 0 bases at V and 3 bases at J, with 18 bases in the middle. Germline V lookup: CDR1 SGHVS, CDR2 FNYEAQ. The CDR3 extends over 18 amino acids. The CDR3 nucleotides are TGTGCCAGCAGCTTAGCGTCCCCCGGACTACCCCTCTACAATGAGCAGTTCTTC. Its protein product is CASSLASPGLPLYNEQFF.

This chain links TRBV7-6 with TRBJ2-1, with 10 bases lining up with TRBD1. V gave up 4 bases and J gave up 7 bases; unmatched junction bases: 10. There are 16 residues in the CDR3. CDR1 and CDR2 (germline): SGHVS, FNYEAQ. CDR3 DNA: TGTGCCAGCAGCTGGGCGACAGGGGGCAGACGGAATGAGCAGTTCTTC. As protein: CASSWATGGRRNEQFF.

The chain couples TRBV29-1 to TRBJ2-3; TRBD1 matches at 11 bases. V shed 0 bases, J shed 2 bases, and the junction held 4 bases outside the gene matches. The CDR3 length is 16 residues. CDR1 SQVTM and CDR2 ANQGSEA come from the germline V gene. Here the CDR3 reads CSVEDPGQGATDTQYF. The CDR3 bases are TGCAGCGTTGAAGATCCCGGACAGGGGGCCACAGATACGCAGTATTTT.

The chain joins TRBV6-5 to TRBJ2-5, with a possible D match to TRBD2 (5 bases). Matching the DNA end better, TRBJ2-7 makes the J call doubtful. This CDR3 has 14 amino acids. CDR1 and CDR2 from the germline V gene are MNHEY and SVGAGI. The chain's CDR3 is CASSYLGEGYEQYF. DNA for the CDR3: TGTGCCAGCAGTTACTTGGGTGAGGGCTACGAGCAGTACTTC.

This chain connects TRBV10-2 to TRBJ2-5; tentative D call: TRBD1 (5 bases). The J call may be incorrect, as the DNA end agrees better with TRBJ2-7. The germline CDR1 and CDR2 sequences are WSHSY and SAAADI. This CDR3 has 15 residues. The CDR3 DNA sequence: TGCGCCAGCAGTGAGGAAGCTAGGACAACCTACGAGCAGTACTTC. Its protein product is CASSEEARTTYEQYF.

This clone was seen only once. The chain joins TRBV5-1 to TRBJ2-1, with 9 bases that match TRBD2. V shed 7 bases, J shed 7 bases, and the junction held 12 bases outside the gene matches. Germline V gives CDR1 SGHRS, CDR2 YFSETQ. The CDR3 covers 15 residues. The CDR3 coding sequence is TGCGCCAGCGCCCCCCAGCTAGCGGGACCGAATGAGCAGTTCTTC. Residues: CASAPQLAGPNEQFF.

The J gene is TRBJ2-5, the V gene TRBV11-2; 13 bases fit TRBD2. The V gene's germline CDR1 is SGHAT and CDR2 FQNNGV. CDR3 size: 17 residues. The V segment lost 1 base and the J segment 0 bases; nucleotides outside the gene matches: 2. DNA of the CDR3: TGTGCCAGCAGCTTAGGGGGACTAGCGGGGTACCAAGAGACCCAGTACTTC. Translation: CASSLGGLAGYQETQYF.

The chain employs TRBV6-5 and TRBJ2-1; the match to TRBD1 covers 7 bases. Germline V gives CDR1 MNHEY, CDR2 SVGAGI. J lost 7 bases, V lost 0 bases, and 3 bases had no gene match. The CDR3 has 14 residues. The CDR3 region is CASSYSQGRNEQFF. In nucleotides, the CDR3 is TGTGCCAGCAGTTACTCACAGGGGCGGAATGAGCAGTTCTTC.

This rearrangement joins TRBV20-1 to TRBJ2-7, with D unclear. Germline CDR1 DFQATT, CDR2 SNEGSKA (reference sequence). The CDR3 sequence is 11 residues long. With 0 bases removed from V and 6 bases from J, the gap between germline ends came to 6 bases. The CDR3, as DNA: TGCAGTGCTAGAGACGTTTTCGAGCAGTACTTC. Translation gives CSARDVFEQYF.

This sequence joins TRBV27 and TRBJ2-1; TRBD2 matches at 7 bases. From germline, CDR1 is MNHEY and CDR2 SMNVEV (reference sequence). The CDR3 consists of 15 residues. The V gene end was trimmed by 2 bases and the J gene end by 8 bases; junction bases not matched to a gene: 9. The CDR3 reads CASSLVQSGRDEQFF. The CDR3 nucleotides read TGTGCCAGCAGTTTAGTACAGAGTGGGAGGGATGAGCAGTTCTTC.

This chain uses TRBV12-5 with TRBJ2-7; 10 nucleotides align to TRBD1. The CDR3 is 16 amino acids. Germline V gene data show CDR1 as LGHNT and CDR2 as FRNRAP. Germline trimming cut 3 bases from V and 2 bases from J; bases unmatched to any gene: 7. The CDR3 is CASGFPGDRGTYEQYF. CDR3 bases: TGTGCTAGTGGTTTCCCCGGGGACAGGGGAACCTACGAGCAGTACTTC.

This clone was picked up one time. The V and J genes are TRBV25-1 and TRBJ2-3, with 13 bases fitting TRBD2. Germline CDR1 is MGHDK and CDR2 is SYGVNS. V trimming: 1 base; J trimming: 2 bases; junction bases outside the gene matches: 6. This CDR3 spans 18 amino acids. The CDR3 coding sequence is TGTGCCAGCAGTGAATTCGGGGGACTAGCGGGAAACACAGATACGCAGTATTTT. Protein product: CASSEFGGLAGNTDTQYF. Using reference TRBV25-1 and TRBJ2-3 for the parts outside the CDR3, the full variable domain is EADIYQTPRYLVIGTGKKITLECSQTMGHDKMYWYQQDPGMELHLIHYSYGVNSTEKGDLSSESTVSRIRTEHFPLTLESARPSHTSQYLCASSEFGGLAGNTDTQYFGPGTRLTVL.

The chain has TRBV5-4 and TRBJ2-1; 13 nucleotides align to TRBD2. The CDR3 has 18 residues. The trim removed 5 bases at V and 0 bases at J, leaving 8 bases unmatched. CDR1 and CDR2 from the germline V gene are SGHNT and YYREEE (reference sequence). CDR3 loop: CASRPGTSGKSSYNEQFF. The CDR3, as DNA: TGTGCCAGCAGACCCGGGACTAGCGGGAAGAGCTCCTACAATGAGCAGTTCTTC.